The entry below gives a single TCR beta chain sequence along with its context. Its target is not known. The data were obtained in a study of vaccination effects on CD4 cells after COVID-19. Libraries were prepared by immunoSEQ multiplex PCR; TCRdb keeps only in-frame clonotypes and omits some of them. The data hold tens of thousands of clones, with roughly three fifths observed a single time. General study findings and limits: The study found that only 1 of 255 vaccine-induced clones from healthy vaccinees cross-reacted with common cold coronaviruses.

At the end of 9 to 11 days of culture, CD4+ T cells were isolated. Both day 3 and day 7 saw half the medium replaced with IL-2 medium. This CDR3 region has 17 residues. V shed 4 bases and J 5 bases; nucleotides not matched to a gene: 13. Looked up from germline, CDR1 is MDHEN and CDR2 is SYDVKM. Sequenced here: CD4+ T cells from PBMCs cultured without peptide, sampled before COVID-19 vaccination. This sequence joins TRBV28 and TRBJ2-5, with 10 bases lining up with TRBD1. This clonotype was sampled from a human donor who received a COVID-19 vaccine. CDR3 nucleotides: TGTGCCAGCAGTTCTTTGGGGGGACAGGGGATCCGGGAGACCCAGTACTTC. Amino acids: CASSSLGGQGIRETQYF.